Listed here are 8 T cell receptor beta chains from one sample, sequenced in a study of T-cell reconstitution after alpha-beta-depleted transplantation in children. TCRbeta library preparation incorporated unique molecular identifiers. TCRdb analysed the PCR reads with MiXCR anew, one entry per CDR3 protein. The sample consists of under 350,000 distinct CDR3 sequences, approximately 9.8% of them appearing once. The starting material was PBMCs from the stem cell graft donor, obtained from the stem cell graft. These receptors all come from a human donor who donated a stem cell graft to a child with SCID.

The chain has TRBV6-1 and TRBJ1-4; a weak D match, TRBD1 (6 bases). This CDR3 has 16 amino acids. V dropped 7 bases and J dropped 10 bases, with 25 bases sitting between them. The germline gives CDR1 MNHNS, CDR2 SASEGT. The CDR3 sequence is CASTEPQQGLYRKLFF. CDR3 bases: TGTGCCAGCACCGAGCCACAACAGGGTCTATATCGAAAACTGTTTTTT.

V is TRBV14 and J is TRBJ2-1; D possibly uses TRBD1 or TRBD2 (5 bases each). This CDR3 is built from 15 residues. V was pared by 1 base and J by 2 bases, with 9 bases between. The germline V gene encodes CDR1 SGHDN and CDR2 FVKESK. This CDR3 reads CASSQAGGAYNEQFF. CDR3 nucleotides: TGTGCCAGCAGCCAAGCTGGGGGAGCCTACAATGAGCAGTTCTTC. The variable domain in full, completed from reference TRBV14 and TRBJ2-1, reads EAGVTQFPSHSVIEKGQTVTLRCDPISGHDNLYWYRRVMGKEIKFLLHFVKESKQDESGMPNNRFLAERTGGTYSTLKVQPAELEDSGVYFCASSQAGGAYNEQFFGPGTRLTVL.

This sequence joins TRBV5-1 and TRBJ2-5, with D possibly called TRBD1 or TRBD2 (5 bases each). The CDR3 runs to 15 residues. V lost 4 bases, J lost 1 base, and 14 bases lay in between. CDR1 and CDR2 from the germline V gene are SGHRS and YFSETQ. In DNA form, the CDR3 reads TGCGCCAGCAGCCTAAATACGGGACCCCAAGAGACCCAGTACTTC. Translated, it gives CASSLNTGPQETQYF. Drawing the rest from reference TRBV5-1 and TRBJ2-5, the complete variable domain is KAGVTQTPRYLIKTRGQQVTLSCSPISGHRSVSWYQQTPGQGLQFLFEYFSETQRNKGNFPGRFSGRQFSNSRSEMNVSTLELGDSALYLCASSLNTGPQETQYFGPGTRLLVL.

In this sample, this clonotype turned up many times. The CDR3 loop reads CASSRGGLSSYNEQFF. The CDR3 DNA reads as TGTGCCAGCAGTAGAGGGGGGCTTTCCTCCTACAATGAGCAGTTCTTC. This chain connects TRBV27 to TRBJ2-1, with D perhaps assigned TRBD1 or TRBD2 (6 bases each). The CDR3 is 16 amino acids. The germline CDR1 and CDR2 sequences are MNHEY and SMNVEV (reference sequence). V was clipped by 5 bases and J by 0 bases, with 14 bases between them.

The V call is TRBV6-5, the J call TRBJ2-5, with a possible D match to TRBD2 (6 bases). In germline, CDR1 is MNHEY, CDR2 SVGAGI. The length of the CDR3 is 15 residues. The ends were cut back, 4 bases at V and 5 bases at J, with 17 bases in the middle. Written as DNA, the CDR3 is TGTGCCAGCAGTTGGGCCAGCGGGCTGGGGGAGACCCAGTACTTC. Its translation: CASSWASGLGETQYF.

The chain's CDR3 is CASSLQDRRGEQYF. In DNA, the CDR3 is TGTGCCAGCAGCCTCCAGGACAGACGAGGGGAGCAGTACTTC. The chain uses TRBV7-9 and TRBJ2-7; D is perhaps TRBD1 (6 bases). Germline assignment: CDR1 SEHNR and CDR2 FQNEAQ (reference sequence). Trimming cost V 5 bases and J 7 bases, with 18 bases left between them. The CDR3 extends over 14 amino acids.

In its sample, this clonotype was seen many times. The chain uses TRBV12-3 or TRBV12-4 and TRBJ1-1; 7 bases agree with TRBD1. This CDR3 is built from 15 residues. Losses at the gene ends were 5 bases for V and 2 bases for J; bases not matched to a gene: 8. The CDR3 spells CASSPGQGGNTEAFF. CDR3 DNA: TGTGCCAGCAGTCCCGGCCAGGGGGGAAACACTGAAGCTTTCTTT.

The J gene is TRBJ2-1, the V gene TRBV5-5; 9 bases agree with TRBD1. The germline CDR1 and CDR2 sequences are SGHKS and YYEKEE (reference sequence). The CDR3 is 14 amino acids. Trimming removed 4 bases from V and 3 bases from J; junction bases left unmatched: 2. The CDR3 sequence is CASSGGQGYNEQFF. DNA of the CDR3: TGTGCCAGCAGCGGGGGACAGGGCTACAATGAGCAGTTCTTC.